This paragraph covers one T cell receptor (beta chain) sequence. These data belong to a study of blood T cell repertoires in COVID-19. The overall study: Collection of acute and convalescent COVID-19 samples took place in the United States, Italy and Spain.

Germline V gives CDR1 LGHNA, CDR2 YNFKEQ. Trimming took 0 bases from V and 4 from J; bases not matched to a gene: 8. The CDR3 loop spans 17 amino acids. The assay was immunoSEQ multiplex PCR, and TCRdb's table has in-frame clones only and misses some. The data contain under 200,000 clones, more than 85% of them singletons. The specimen sequenced was peripheral blood. The chain carries TRBV4-2 and TRBJ1-1, with TRBD1 identical over 10 bases. The receptor's source is a man aged 55 to 69 with COVID-19, enrolled during active disease. The CDR3 protein is CASSQELGQGSSTEAFF. CDR3 coding DNA: TGTGCCAGCAGCCAAGAGTTGGGACAGGGGTCCTCCACTGAAGCTTTCTTT.